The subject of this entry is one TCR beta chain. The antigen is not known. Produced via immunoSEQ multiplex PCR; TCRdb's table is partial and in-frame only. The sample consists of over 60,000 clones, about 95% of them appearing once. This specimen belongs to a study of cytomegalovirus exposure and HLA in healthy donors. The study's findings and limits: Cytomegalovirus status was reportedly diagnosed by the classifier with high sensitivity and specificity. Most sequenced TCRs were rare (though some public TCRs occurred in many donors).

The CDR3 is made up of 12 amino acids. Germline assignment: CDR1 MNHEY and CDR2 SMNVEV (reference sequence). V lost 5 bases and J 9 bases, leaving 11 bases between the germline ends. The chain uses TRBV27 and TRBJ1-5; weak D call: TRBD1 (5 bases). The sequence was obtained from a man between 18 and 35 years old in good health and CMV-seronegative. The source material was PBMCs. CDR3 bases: TGTGCCAGCAGTCTTCCGGGGGGGCCCCAGCATTTT. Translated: CASSLPGGPQHF.